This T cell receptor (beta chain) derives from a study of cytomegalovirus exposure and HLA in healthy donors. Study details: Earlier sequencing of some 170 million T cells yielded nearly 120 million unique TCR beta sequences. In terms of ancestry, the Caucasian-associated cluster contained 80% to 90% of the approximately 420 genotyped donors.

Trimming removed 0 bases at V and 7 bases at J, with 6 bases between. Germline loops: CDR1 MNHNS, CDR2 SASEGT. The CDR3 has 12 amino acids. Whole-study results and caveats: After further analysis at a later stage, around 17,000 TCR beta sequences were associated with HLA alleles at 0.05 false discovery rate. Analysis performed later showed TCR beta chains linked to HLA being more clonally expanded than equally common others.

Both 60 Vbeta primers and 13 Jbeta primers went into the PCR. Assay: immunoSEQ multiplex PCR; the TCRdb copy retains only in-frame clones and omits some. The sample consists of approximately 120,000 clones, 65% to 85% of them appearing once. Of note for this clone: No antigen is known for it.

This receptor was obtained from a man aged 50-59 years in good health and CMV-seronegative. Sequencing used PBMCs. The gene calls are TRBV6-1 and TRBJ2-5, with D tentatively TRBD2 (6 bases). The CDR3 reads CASSEAGGTQYF. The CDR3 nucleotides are TGTGCCAGCAGTGAAGCGGGAGGGACCCAGTACTTC.